One and the same sample provided the 5 T cell receptor beta chains below, sequenced in a study of cytomegalovirus exposure and HLA in healthy donors. With 60 Vbeta and 13 Jbeta primers, the PCR was carried out. TCRdb's copy holds only in-frame clones and misses some; the assay was immunoSEQ multiplex PCR. The sample includes approximately 150,000 clones, around 86% seen only once; the top ten take about 4%. Sequenced sample: PBMCs. The receptors come from a man aged 50-60 years in good health and CMV-seropositive.

This clone was observed a handful of times. The chain is built from TRBV4-3 and TRBJ1-4; the match to TRBD1 covers 8 bases. Trimming cost V 1 base and J 8 bases; bases outside gene matches: 6. CDR1 is LGHNA and CDR2 is YSLEER in the germline V gene. The CDR3 extends over 15 amino acids. This CDR3 is CASSQAAGGQEKLFF. In DNA form, the CDR3 reads TGCGCCAGCAGCCAAGCCGCAGGGGGCCAGGAAAAACTGTTTTTT.

V and J are TRBV5-4 and TRBJ1-3; D remains ambiguous. The CDR3 consists of 15 residues. Trimming took 0 bases from V and 0 from J, leaving 7 bases between them. The germline CDR1 and CDR2 sequences are SGHNT and YYREEE (reference sequence). The CDR3 DNA sequence: TGTGCCAGCAGCTTGGGGCAATACTCTGGAAACACCATATATTTT. Its translation is CASSLGQYSGNTIYF.

The chain couples TRBV6-1 to TRBJ2-7; D not resolved. Trimming stripped 4 bases from V and 3 bases from J, with 4 bases between. This CDR3 contains 11 residues. Germline lookup yields CDR1 MNHNS and CDR2 SASEGT. DNA for the CDR3: TGTGCCAGCAGTGGACTCTACGAGCAGTACTTC. This sequence encodes CASSGLYEQYF.

The chain recombines TRBV7-3 with TRBJ2-3, with 9 nucleotides matching TRBD1. Germline CDR1 and CDR2: SGHTA and FQGTGA. This CDR3 is built from 15 residues. J was trimmed by 5 bases and V by 1 base; bases with no gene match: 4. CDR3 nucleotide sequence: TGTGCCAGCAGCTTAAATACAGGGGGCGAAGATACGCAGTATTTT. Translating gives CASSLNTGGEDTQYF.

V usage is TRBV10-1 and J usage is TRBJ2-2, with 10 bases aligning to TRBD1. CDR1 is WNHNN, CDR2 SYGVQD, per germline (reference sequence). The ends lost 7 bases at V and 7 bases at J; junction bases unmatched: 15. This CDR3 contains 17 residues. The CDR3 sequence: CASKKNPGTGDYGELFF. CDR3 bases: TGCGCCAGCAAGAAGAACCCCGGGACAGGGGACTACGGGGAGCTGTTTTTT.